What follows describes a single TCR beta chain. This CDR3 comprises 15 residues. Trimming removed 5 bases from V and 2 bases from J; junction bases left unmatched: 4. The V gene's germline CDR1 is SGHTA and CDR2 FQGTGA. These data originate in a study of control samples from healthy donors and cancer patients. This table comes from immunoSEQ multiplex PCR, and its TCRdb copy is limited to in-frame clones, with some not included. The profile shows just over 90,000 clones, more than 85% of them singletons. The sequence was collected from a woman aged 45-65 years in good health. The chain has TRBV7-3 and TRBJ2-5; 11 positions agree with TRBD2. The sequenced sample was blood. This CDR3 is CASSKGLAEQETQYF. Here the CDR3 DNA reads TGTGCCAGCAGCAAGGGACTAGCGGAGCAAGAGACCCAGTACTTC.